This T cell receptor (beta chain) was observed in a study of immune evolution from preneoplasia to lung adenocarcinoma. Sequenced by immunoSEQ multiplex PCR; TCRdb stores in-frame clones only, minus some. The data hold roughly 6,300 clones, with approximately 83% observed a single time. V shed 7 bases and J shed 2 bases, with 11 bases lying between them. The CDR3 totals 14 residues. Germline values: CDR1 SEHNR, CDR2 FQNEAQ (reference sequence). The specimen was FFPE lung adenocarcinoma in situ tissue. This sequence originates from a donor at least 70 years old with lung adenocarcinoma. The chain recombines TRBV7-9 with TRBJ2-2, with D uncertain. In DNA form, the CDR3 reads TGTGCCAGCAATGGCCTACCTAACACCGGGGAGCTGTTTTTT. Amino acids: CASNGLPNTGELFF.